This T cell receptor (beta chain) was captured in a study of Ad26.COV2.S vaccination and SARS-CoV-2 variants. The treatment: roughly 18 received Ad26.COV2.S at low or high dose, single or two shots; about five received placebo; per-sample allocation not given. Collection of the samples took place on day 63 after the first injection of vaccine or placebo. V lost 3 bases to trimming and J lost 4 bases; unmatched junction nucleotides: 0. The CDR3 sequence is 14 residues long. Germline V CDR1 and CDR2: SGDLS, YYNGEE. The data were produced by immunoSEQ multiplex PCR, yet TCRdb's version contains in-frame clones alone and is incomplete. The sample lists 300,000 to 350,000 clones, just over 85% occurring once. On this clone itself: The identical CDR3 is also encoded by other nucleotide sequences in the sample.

Sequencing used peripheral blood, obtained in a trial of Ad26.COV2.S vaccine versus placebo. The rearrangement links TRBV9 to TRBJ2-2; 10 bases are shared with TRBD1. This TCR came from a person aged 18-60 years who received the Ad26.COV2.S COVID-19 vaccine or a placebo. In DNA form, the CDR3 reads TGTGCCAGCAGCGGGACAGGGGGCACCGGGGAGCTGTTTTTT. Its protein is CASSGTGGTGELFF.